The clone carrying this T cell receptor beta chain has at least ten counts. Its target is unknown. Trimming pared 4 bases from V and 2 bases from J, leaving 8 bases between. The germline CDR1 and CDR2 sequences are MGHRA and YSYEKL. This CDR3 region has 13 residues. This sample was taken from a study of T cell repertoires in cytomegalovirus infection. Study summary: Both a matching HLA type and CMV infection were indicated by public TCR beta signatures.

Broader study findings: Dominating the ex vivo response were HLA-C-restricted CMV-specific TCR beta clonotypes.

TCRdb processed the reads anew with MiXCR; each CDR3 protein has one entry. The repertoire holds almost 500,000 distinct CDR3 sequences, roughly 12% seen once, with 10% to 13% in the top ten. Sequencing was performed on PBMCs. This TCR was sampled from a human donor in good health (CMV status not recorded). Some clones in this sample may be carry-over from other donors' samples. V is TRBV4-1 and J is TRBJ1-1; D gene uncertain. CDR3 nucleotide sequence: TGCGCCAGCAGCCCCGAGTTAAACACTGAAGCTTTCTTT. Its protein product is CASSPELNTEAFF.